This T cell receptor beta chain appears in the sequencing data of a study of immune cell composition in non-small cell lung cancer. Findings of the study overall: Lung adenocarcinomas had lower top 10 clone scores and clonality than squamous tumours. Tumour-associated clones >0.5% occurred in under 40% of adenocarcinomas, about 69% of squamous.

The germline CDR1 and CDR2 sequences are SGHDT and YYEEEE. After removal of 5 bases from V and 6 bases from J, the junction contained 4 bases not matched to a gene. The CDR3 is 13 residues long. Sequenced by immunoSEQ multiplex PCR; TCRdb stores in-frame clones only, minus some. The repertoire holds about 4,900 clones, with 60% to 85% as singletons. Template was genomic DNA from frozen, unsorted single-cell suspensions. A word on this clone: Antigen: not known.

The V call is TRBV5-6, the J call TRBJ1-5; 8 bases are a match to TRBD1. This receptor was identified in a human donor with non-small cell lung cancer. Sequencing was carried out using lung tumor tissue. This CDR3 is CASSPGGGQPQHF. CDR3 nucleotides: TGTGCCAGCAGTCCAGGGGGCGGTCAGCCCCAGCATTTT.